A single sample gave rise to the 30 T cell receptor beta chains below, sequenced in a study of neoadjuvant nivolumab and ipilimumab in lung cancer (dated by TCRdb to 2018 to 2021). The method was the immunoSEQ multiplex PCR assay. What TCRdb holds here is the immuneACCESS table cut down to in-frame rearrangements. Part of the clones is not present; checked against another copy, under half of the missing clones reflect an unresolved V gene, and the others are unexplained. The sample yields 30,000 to 35,000 clones; 92% were counted once. 2.1% of the sample belongs to the ten largest clones. What the time point label conveys for this sample: at surgical resection after neoadjuvant nivolumab +/- ipilimumab. The specimen comprised peripheral blood, sampled after neoadjuvant nivolumab, alone or with ipilimumab, at or shortly before surgery. These receptor sequences come from an adult with non-small cell lung cancer.

V gene TRBV7-9 combines with J gene TRBJ2-1; 10 positions agree with TRBD2. CDR3 length: 14 amino acids. The trim removed 4 bases at V and 10 bases at J, leaving 7 bases unmatched. CDR1 and CDR2 (germline): SEHNR, FQNEAQ (reference sequence). CDR3 sequence: CASSSSGRIGEQFF. The CDR3 nucleotides read TGTGCCAGCAGCTCTAGCGGGAGAATAGGAGAGCAGTTCTTC.

V is TRBV10-1 and J is TRBJ2-5; no reliable D call. This CDR3 has 13 amino acids. V dropped 0 bases and J dropped 2 bases, with 4 bases sitting between them. Germline V lookup: CDR1 WNHNN, CDR2 SYGVQD (reference sequence). Written as DNA, the CDR3 is TGCGCCAGCAGTGAGTCAGGGCAAGAGACCCAGTACTTC. This codes for CASSESGQETQYF.

This sequence joins TRBV27 and TRBJ2-7; the D call may be TRBD1 or TRBD2 (5 bases each). Germline-derived CDR1 and CDR2 are MNHEY and SMNVEV (reference sequence). V was shortened by 3 bases and J by 7 bases, with 37 bases between the two germline ends. The CDR3 runs to 21 residues. CDR3 nucleotides: TGTGCCAGCAGTTTTAGATCCGGAACGGGGTATGGACAACGGTGGGGGTGTGAGCAGTACTTC. Residues: CASSFRSGTGYGQRWGCEQYF.

This clone was seen only once. V is TRBV7-8 and J is TRBJ2-1; D possibly corresponds to TRBD2 (5 bases). This CDR3 spans 13 amino acids. V was pared by 0 bases and J by 7 bases, with 7 bases between. Germline V gene lookup returns CDR1 SGHVS and CDR2 FQNEAQ. As DNA, the CDR3 is TGTGCCAGCAGCTTAGCCGGAGGTAATGAGCAGTTCTTC. Translating it yields CASSLAGGNEQFF.

This clone was counted a single time. The J gene is TRBJ2-7, the V gene TRBV6-6; tentative D call: TRBD2 (5 bases). From germline, CDR1 is MNHNY and CDR2 SVGAGI (reference sequence). CDR3 length equals 13 residues. Deletions cut 3 bases from V and 6 bases from J, with 12 bases between. The CDR3, as DNA: TGTGCCAGCAGTTATGGCAACCGGGGCGAGCAGTACTTC. It codes for CASSYGNRGEQYF.

The sample holds a few counts of this clone. V is TRBV7-9 and J is TRBJ2-7; no firm D call. The CDR3 is 14 amino acids. Per germline, CDR1 SEHNR and CDR2 FQNEAQ (reference sequence). Between the trimmed V and J ends, which lost 2 bases and 0 bases, there was a span of 8 bases. The chain's CDR3 is CASSLLGSSYEQYF. The DNA for the CDR3 is TGTGCCAGCAGCTTACTGGGAAGCTCCTACGAGCAGTACTTC.

This chain uses TRBV7-2 with TRBJ2-5, with D perhaps matching TRBD2 (5 bases). CDR3 length: 14 amino acids. Trimming cost V 8 bases and J 4 bases, with 17 bases left between them. Germline CDR1 reads SGHTA; CDR2 reads FQGNSA. CDR3 bases: TGTGCCAGCCTACTAAGGGAGTTCCGAGAGACCCAGTACTTC. It yields the protein CASLLREFRETQYF. Full variable domain (outside the CDR3, taken from reference TRBV7-2 and TRBJ2-5): GAGVSQSPSNKVTEKGKDVELRCDPISGHTALYWYRQSLGQGLEFLIYFQGNSAPDKSGLPSDRFSAERTGGSVSTLTIQRTQQEDSAVYLCASLLREFRETQYFGPGTRLLVL.

This clone was seen only once. V and J are TRBV19 and TRBJ2-2, with 10 bases that match TRBD1. CDR1 is LNHDA, CDR2 SQIVND, per germline (reference sequence). The CDR3 consists of 13 residues. V gave up 7 bases and J gave up 6 bases; unmatched junction bases: 2. CDR3 DNA: TGTGCCAGTACCGGGACAGGGGCCGGGGAGCTGTTTTTT. This translates into CASTGTGAGELFF. Full variable domain (remainder filled in from reference TRBV19 and TRBJ2-2): DGGITQSPKYLFRKEGQNVTLSCEQNLNHDAMYWYRQDPGQGLRLIYYSQIVNDFQKGDIAEGYSVSREKKESFPLTVTSAQKNPTAFYLCASTGTGAGELFFGEGSRLTVL.

This chain joins TRBV7-8 and TRBJ1-5; D is unresolved. The CDR3 is 18 residues long. V lost 0 bases, J lost 0 bases, and 15 bases lay in between. Germline lookup yields CDR1 SGHVS and CDR2 FQNEAQ. The CDR3 DNA reads TGTGCCAGCAGCTTAGCTGGAGGTGGAGCAATTAGCAATCAGCCCCAGCATTTT. Protein sequence: CASSLAGGGAISNQPQHF.

CDR3 region: CSVEEFANTEAFF. The CDR3 nucleotides are TGCAGCGTTGAAGAATTCGCGAACACTGAAGCTTTCTTT. V and J are TRBV29-1 and TRBJ1-1, with unresolved D. Germline loops: CDR1 SQVTM, CDR2 ANQGSEA. There are 13 residues in the CDR3. V was trimmed by 0 bases and J by 1 base, leaving 6 bases between them.

This sequence joins TRBV29-1 and TRBJ2-3, with D possibly TRBD1 on 6 matching bases. Trimming left V 0 bases short and J 6 bases short, with 13 bases between. The CDR3 has 14 residues. The germline gives CDR1 SQVTM, CDR2 ANQGSEA. CDR3: CSVEETGAKDTQYF. The CDR3 nucleotides read TGCAGCGTTGAAGAGACAGGCGCTAAGGATACGCAGTATTTT.

This chain connects TRBV6-1 to TRBJ2-5; 13 nucleotides match TRBD2. The CDR3 covers 14 residues. Looked up from germline, CDR1 is MNHNS and CDR2 is SASEGT. The J segment lost 5 bases and the V segment lost 6 bases, leaving 3 bases of the junction unmatched. The CDR3 DNA is TGTGCCAGCAGGCTGACTAGCGGGAGGGAGACCCAGTACTTC. Translated: CASRLTSGRETQYF.

The V call is TRBV5-4, the J call TRBJ2-7, with D hard to call. CDR1 is SGHNT, CDR2 YYREEE, per germline (reference sequence). Trimming took off 2 bases at V and 3 bases at J, with 9 bases between the two ends. This CDR3 has 13 amino acids. The DNA for the CDR3 is TGTGCCAGCAGCTTCGGCACGGGCTACGAGCAGTACTTC. Encoded protein: CASSFGTGYEQYF.

V and J are TRBV5-1 and TRBJ2-3; D may be TRBD1 or TRBD2 (5 bases each). This CDR3 has 13 amino acids. Germline values: CDR1 SGHRS, CDR2 YFSETQ. Trimming stripped 4 bases from V and 0 bases from J, with 6 bases between. The CDR3 region is CASSRDSTDTQYF. The CDR3 DNA is TGCGCCAGCAGCCGGGACAGCACAGATACGCAGTATTTT.

The chain is built from TRBV18 and TRBJ2-1; D is ambiguous. V lost 1 base, J lost 1 base, and 11 bases lay in between. The germline CDR1 and CDR2 sequences are KGHSH and LQKENI. CDR3 length: 16 residues. The CDR3 here is CASSPRRRQSYNEQFF. The CDR3 DNA reads TGTGCCAGCTCACCACGACGCCGGCAATCCTACAATGAGCAGTTCTTC.

V gene TRBV7-2 combines with J gene TRBJ2-2; D call uncertain. Germline V lookup: CDR1 SGHTA, CDR2 FQGNSA. V was trimmed by 0 bases and J by 4 bases, leaving 3 bases between them. The CDR3 sequence is 13 residues long. The CDR3: CASSLARTGELFF. DNA for the CDR3: TGTGCCAGCAGCTTAGCACGCACCGGGGAGCTGTTTTTT.

This clone was picked up one time. This chain uses TRBV19 with TRBJ2-5; 7 bases agree with TRBD1. J was trimmed by 6 bases and V by 3 bases; bases with no gene match: 10. This CDR3 region has 15 residues. Germline V gene data show CDR1 as LNHDA and CDR2 as SQIVND (reference sequence). CDR3 amino acids: CASSIRTGSKQTQYF. The CDR3 DNA is TGTGCCAGTAGTATCCGGACAGGATCTAAGCAGACCCAGTACTTC. The full variable domain, its missing parts supplied by reference TRBV19 and TRBJ2-5, is DGGITQSPKYLFRKEGQNVTLSCEQNLNHDAMYWYRQDPGQGLRLIYYSQIVNDFQKGDIAEGYSVSREKKESFPLTVTSAQKNPTAFYLCASSIRTGSKQTQYFGPGTRLLVL.

The chain recombines TRBV7-9 with TRBJ1-1, with D unresolved. CDR1 and CDR2 from the germline V gene are SEHNR and FQNEAQ (reference sequence). The CDR3 is 13 residues long. The V gene lost 5 bases and the J gene lost 1 base, with 8 bases spanning the gap. The CDR3 nucleotides read TGTGCCAGCAGCACCTCAGGGAACACTGAAGCTTTCTTT. Its translation: CASSTSGNTEAFF.

The chain links TRBV5-1 to TRBJ1-1, with 10 bases aligning to TRBD1. V lost 2 bases and J lost 3; bases outside the gene matches: 10. CDR1 and CDR2 from the germline V gene are SGHRS and YFSETQ. The CDR3 length is 17 residues. The CDR3 nucleotides read TGCGCCAGCAGCTTCTCCGGGACAGGGGAGGTTTACACTGAAGCTTTCTTT. Translating gives CASSFSGTGEVYTEAFF.

The V gene is TRBV7-9, the J gene TRBJ2-7; possible D gene TRBD2, 5 bases. Germline loops: CDR1 SEHNR, CDR2 FQNEAQ (reference sequence). Trimming took off 5 bases at V and 0 bases at J, with 11 bases between the two ends. The CDR3 runs to 14 residues. CDR3 sequence: CASSPTGGSYEQYF. The CDR3 bases are TGTGCCAGCAGCCCGACCGGAGGCTCCTACGAGCAGTACTTC.

The chain couples TRBV25-1 to TRBJ1-5, with a weak D call TRBD1 (5 bases). Germline CDR1 MGHDK, CDR2 SYGVNS. This CDR3 is 17 amino acids long. Trimming cost V 2 bases and J 2 bases, with 16 bases left between them. This CDR3 is CASSEGGGDVGNQPQHF. For the CDR3, the DNA is TGTGCCAGCAGTGAAGGTGGGGGTGATGTGGGCAATCAGCCCCAGCATTTT.

This clone has a single count. V and J are TRBV5-1 and TRBJ2-3; the D is unclear. V lost 0 bases and J 4 bases, leaving 3 bases between the germline ends. The CDR3 has 12 amino acids. Germline V gene lookup returns CDR1 SGHRS and CDR2 YFSETQ. CDR3 protein: CASSLVSDTQYF. The CDR3 nucleotides are TGCGCCAGCAGCTTGGTCTCAGATACGCAGTATTTT. Drawing the rest from reference TRBV5-1 and TRBJ2-3, the complete variable domain is KAGVTQTPRYLIKTRGQQVTLSCSPISGHRSVSWYQQTPGQGLQFLFEYFSETQRNKGNFPGRFSGRQFSNSRSEMNVSTLELGDSALYLCASSLVSDTQYFGPGTRLTVL.

The chain carries TRBV5-1 and TRBJ1-1, with D hard to call. With 0 bases removed from V and 2 bases from J, the gap between germline ends came to 17 bases. The CDR3 loop spans 17 amino acids. Looked up from germline, CDR1 is SGHRS and CDR2 is YFSETQ. The CDR3: CASSLAPGISTNTEAFF. The CDR3, as DNA: TGCGCCAGCAGCTTGGCCCCCGGGATTTCAACCAACACTGAAGCTTTCTTT.

This chain uses TRBV11-3 with TRBJ2-7; D gene uncertain. Trimming left V 4 bases short and J 0 bases short, with 7 bases between. The CDR3 sequence is 13 residues long. Looked up from germline, CDR1 is SGHNT and CDR2 is YENEEA. In DNA, the CDR3 is TGTGCCAGCAGCTCTTCCCACTCCTACGAGCAGTACTTC. As protein: CASSSSHSYEQYF.

The V gene is TRBV6-1, the J gene TRBJ1-5, with 7 bases lining up with TRBD1. V lost 2 bases to trimming and J lost 9 bases; unmatched junction nucleotides: 10. The V gene's germline CDR1 is MNHNS and CDR2 SASEGT. The CDR3 extends over 15 amino acids. CDR3 residues: CASSESEGARRPQHF. CDR3 DNA: TGTGCCAGCAGTGAATCGGAGGGGGCCAGGCGGCCCCAGCATTTT.

This chain uses TRBV10-2 with TRBJ2-7, with D maybe TRBD1 (6 bases). Germline V gene data show CDR1 as WSHSY and CDR2 as SAAADI. The CDR3 is made up of 11 amino acids. The V end lost 8 bases, the J end lost 7 bases, and 12 bases lay between the germline ends. CDR3 in DNA: TGCGCCAGCTCAGGGGTGGGGGAGCAGTACTTC. Translation: CASSGVGEQYF.

This clone has a single count. The gene calls are TRBV27 and TRBJ2-3; perhaps TRBD1 as D (5 bases). The CDR3 consists of 14 residues. Germline lookup yields CDR1 MNHEY and CDR2 SMNVEV (reference sequence). V dropped 6 bases and J dropped 0 bases, with 10 bases sitting between them. CDR3 sequence (DNA): TGTGCCAGCAGGTCCTACAGGAGCACAGATACGCAGTATTTT. Encoded protein: CASRSYRSTDTQYF.

The rearrangement links TRBV2 to TRBJ2-5; D is uncertain. CDR3 length: 13 residues. The V end lost 0 bases, the J end lost 3 bases, and 5 bases lay between the germline ends. The germline gives CDR1 SNHLY, CDR2 FYNNEI. The CDR3 here is CASSEALKETQYF. CDR3 sequence (DNA): TGTGCCAGCAGTGAAGCCCTCAAAGAGACCCAGTACTTC.

This chain connects TRBV6-1 to TRBJ2-5, with D perhaps TRBD1 (6 bases). The CDR3 runs to 13 residues. CDR1 and CDR2 (germline): MNHNS, SASEGT. The V gene lost 3 bases and the J gene lost 5 bases, with 10 bases spanning the gap. CDR3 amino acids: CASSEWGLETQYF. In DNA form, the CDR3 reads TGTGCCAGCAGTGAGTGGGGGCTTGAGACCCAGTACTTC.

The gene calls are TRBV5-1 and TRBJ2-3; no clear D gene. CDR3 length: 17 amino acids. Trimming removed 3 bases from V and 1 base from J, with 18 bases in between. Germline V gene data show CDR1 as SGHRS and CDR2 as YFSETQ. The CDR3 coding sequence is TGCGCCAGCAGCTCCCTCCTAGGAATCCAACGCACAGATACGCAGTATTTT. This encodes CASSSLLGIQRTDTQYF.